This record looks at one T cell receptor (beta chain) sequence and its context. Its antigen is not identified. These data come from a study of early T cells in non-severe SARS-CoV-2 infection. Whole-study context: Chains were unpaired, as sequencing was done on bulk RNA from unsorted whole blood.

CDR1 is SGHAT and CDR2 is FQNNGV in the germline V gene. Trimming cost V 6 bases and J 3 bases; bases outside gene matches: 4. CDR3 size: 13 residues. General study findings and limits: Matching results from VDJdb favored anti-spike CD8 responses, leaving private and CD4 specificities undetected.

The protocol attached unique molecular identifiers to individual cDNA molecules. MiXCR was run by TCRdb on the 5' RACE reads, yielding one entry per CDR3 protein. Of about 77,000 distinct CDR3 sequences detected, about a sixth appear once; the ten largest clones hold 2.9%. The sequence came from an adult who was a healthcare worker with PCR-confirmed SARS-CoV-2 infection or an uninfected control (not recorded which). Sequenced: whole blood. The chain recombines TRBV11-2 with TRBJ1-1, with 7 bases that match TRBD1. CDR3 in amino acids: CASSFTGDTEAFF. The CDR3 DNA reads TGTGCCAGCAGTTTCACAGGGGACACTGAAGCTTTCTTT.